Listed below are T cell receptor beta chains from one sample, sequenced in a study of PD-L1 blockade in urothelial cancer. Method: immunoSEQ multiplex PCR; TCRdb's copy keeps in-frame clones and lacks some. The table includes 100,000 to 150,000 clones, 86% detected once. The sample in question was PBMCs, obtained around atezolizumab (anti-PD-L1) treatment. These TCRs come from a man aged 45-60 years with urothelial cancer. The CDR3 runs from the conserved cysteine through the conserved F or W. Fields, in order: J gene, D gene, clone size, V gene, CDR3 DNA, CDR3 protein. The D gene is left open where the match is weak. A row's size may be missing; if present it is once, few, many or a size class.

TRBJ2-3,-,-,TRBV7-3,TGTGCCAGCAGCTTAAGACCTAGCGTAAGCACAGATACGCAGTATTTT,CASSLRPSVSTDTQYF
TRBJ2-5,TRBD1,-,TRBV5-1,TGCGCCAGCTTTACCGGGACAGGGGGTCGGGAGACCCAGTACTTC,CASFTGTGGRETQYF
TRBJ2-7,TRBD1,-,TRBV6-1,TGTGCCAGCAGAGAACTGGGGACAGCGGCTACCTACGAGCAGTACTTC,CASRELGTAATYEQYF
TRBJ1-1,TRBD1,-,TRBV4-2,TGTGCCAGCAGCCAGGAAAGGACAGGAATCATGAACACTGAAGCTTTCTTT,CASSQERTGIMNTEAFF
TRBJ1-4,-,-,TRBV28,TGTGCCAGCAGTCTCAGGGGCCTAGTTGCTAATGAAAAACTGTTTTTT,CASSLRGLVANEKLFF
TRBJ2-1,-,-,TRBV9,TGTGCCAGCAGCGTAGAAGCGGGCAATGAGCAGTTCTTC,CASSVEAGNEQFF
TRBJ1-1,-,-,TRBV5-4,TGTGCCAGTAAGTTTTCGTCAGGGTTGAACACTGAAGCTTTCTTT,CASKFSSGLNTEAFF
TRBJ2-4,TRBD2,-,TRBV7-9,TGTGCCAGCAGTTCCGGGGGGGACATTCAGTACTTC,CASSSGGDIQYF
TRBJ1-4,-,-,TRBV18,TGTGCCAGCTCCCCCGCGGGGAAAAATGAAAAACTGTTTTTT,CASSPAGKNEKLFF
TRBJ1-6,-,-,TRBV15,TGTGCCACCAGCAGAGAGAGAGGAAAGGCCCTCCACTTT,CATSRERGKALHF
TRBJ1-2,TRBD1,once,TRBV9,TGTGCCAGCAGCCCCCAGACAGGGGCGTACGGCTACACCTTC,CASSPQTGAYGYTF
TRBJ1-2,-,-,TRBV2,TGTGCCAGCAGACACAGGGTTGACTATGGCTACACCTTC,CASRHRVDYGYTF
TRBJ1-1,-,-,TRBV30,TGTGCCTGGTCTGGAGGGAAGAACACTGAAGCTTTCTTT,CAWSGGKNTEAFF
TRBJ1-3,-,-,TRBV6-1,TGTGCCAGCATGACAGGTGGAAACACCATATATTTT,CASMTGGNTIYF
TRBJ2-6,TRBD2,-,TRBV6-5,TGTGCCAGCGTGAAGACTAGCGCTGGGGCCAACGTCCTGACTTTC,CASVKTSAGANVLTF
TRBJ1-5,TRBD1,-,TRBV19,TGTGCCAGTAGTATAGATCGAGGGACAGTTTATAGCAATCAGCCCCAGCATTTT,CASSIDRGTVYSNQPQHF
TRBJ1-1,-,-,TRBV28,TGTGCCAGCAGTTTCCCAGGGTGGAACACTGAAGCTTTCTTT,CASSFPGWNTEAFF
TRBJ1-1,TRBD1,-,TRBV6-1,TGTGCCAGCAGCCTGACAGGGGCCGATGAAGCTTTCTTT,CASSLTGADEAFF